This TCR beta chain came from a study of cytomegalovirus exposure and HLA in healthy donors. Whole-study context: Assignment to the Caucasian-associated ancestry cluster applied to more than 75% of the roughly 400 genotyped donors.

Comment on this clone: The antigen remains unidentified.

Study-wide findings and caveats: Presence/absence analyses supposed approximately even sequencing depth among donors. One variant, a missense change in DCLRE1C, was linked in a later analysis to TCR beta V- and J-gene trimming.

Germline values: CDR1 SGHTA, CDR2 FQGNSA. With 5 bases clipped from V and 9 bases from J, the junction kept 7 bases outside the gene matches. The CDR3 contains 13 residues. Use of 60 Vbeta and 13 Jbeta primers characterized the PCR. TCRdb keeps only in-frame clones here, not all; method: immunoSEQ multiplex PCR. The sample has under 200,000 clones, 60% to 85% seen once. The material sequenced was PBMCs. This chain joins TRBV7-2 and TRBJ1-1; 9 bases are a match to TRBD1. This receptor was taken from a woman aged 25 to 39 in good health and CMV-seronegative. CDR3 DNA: TGTGCCAGCAGCGTGGGACAGGGAGGGAAAGCTTTCTTT. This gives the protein CASSVGQGGKAFF.